These 31 T cell receptor beta chains were sequenced from one sample in a study of identical twins. TCRdb recomputed calls from the 5' RACE reads with MiXCR, one row per CDR3 protein. The profile shows roughly 720,000 distinct CDR3 sequences, 15% to 20% of them singletons. The same data also contributed to another study, on T cells expressing NK-cell markers.

The specimen was PBMCs. Receptors originate from a young woman in good health.

The J gene is TRBJ2-1, the V gene TRBV5-6; 9 positions agree with TRBD1. V lost 4 bases to trimming and J lost 5 bases; unmatched junction nucleotides: 7. This CDR3 has 15 residues. Germline assignment: CDR1 SGHDT and CDR2 YYEEEE. The CDR3 here is CASSTGQGFHNEQFF. CDR3 bases: TGTGCCAGCAGCACCGGACAGGGGTTCCACAATGAGCAGTTCTTC.

This clonotype has just a few counts. V and J are TRBV20-1 and TRBJ2-3, with D uncertain. CDR3 length: 15 amino acids. Germline CDR1 DFQATT, CDR2 SNEGSKA (reference sequence). V lost 2 bases and J 2 bases, leaving 14 bases between the germline ends. DNA for the CDR3: TGCAGTGCTAGACCCAGATCGTCGGCCACAGATACGCAGTATTTT. Protein product: CSARPRSSATDTQYF.

This clonotype has a handful of counts. J is TRBJ2-3 and V is TRBV10-3; tentatively, D is TRBD1 or TRBD2 (6 bases each). Trimming took 8 bases from V and 3 from J, leaving 12 bases between them. CDR1 is ENHRY and CDR2 is SYGVKD in the germline V gene. The CDR3 contains 13 residues. CDR3 residues: CAIGGQGTDTQYF. The CDR3 DNA sequence: TGTGCCATCGGGGGGCAGGGAACAGATACGCAGTATTTT.

This rearrangement joins TRBV20-1 to TRBJ2-1; no clear D. V lost 3 bases and J lost 3, with 15 bases in between. The CDR3 extends over 15 amino acids. Germline V gene data show CDR1 as DFQATT and CDR2 as SNEGSKA (reference sequence). For the CDR3, the DNA is TGCAGTGCTAGTCGTCCGCCGGCCCGCTACAATGAGCAGTTCTTC. This sequence encodes CSASRPPARYNEQFF.

Ten or more counts support this clonotype. J is TRBJ2-1 and V is TRBV7-9, with 8 bases that match TRBD2. Looked up from germline, CDR1 is SEHNR and CDR2 is FQNEAQ (reference sequence). CDR3 size: 16 residues. The ends lost 0 bases at V and 8 bases at J; junction bases unmatched: 9. This chain's CDR3 is CASSLASGTRKDEQFF. Written as DNA, the CDR3 is TGTGCCAGCAGCTTAGCCAGCGGGACTAGAAAGGATGAGCAGTTCTTC.

This clonotype turned up a few times. J is TRBJ1-5 and V is TRBV10-3; D not resolved. V lost 0 bases and J lost 4, with 10 bases in between. Looked up from germline, CDR1 is ENHRY and CDR2 is SYGVKD. CDR3 length: 15 residues. CDR3 sequence: CAISESGVGNQPQHF. CDR3 sequence (DNA): TGTGCCATCAGTGAGTCTGGGGTAGGAAATCAGCCCCAGCATTTT.

This chain links TRBV7-9 with TRBJ2-5, with D maybe TRBD2 (6 bases). V shed 4 bases and J shed 3 bases, with 15 bases lying between them. The CDR3 sequence is 15 residues long. The germline V gene encodes CDR1 SEHNR and CDR2 FQNEAQ (reference sequence). DNA of the CDR3: TGTGCCAGCAGCTCGTATCGCGGAGGGGAAGAGACCCAGTACTTC. Protein product: CASSSYRGGEETQYF. Full variable domain (remainder filled in from reference TRBV7-9 and TRBJ2-5): DTGVSQNPRHKITKRGQNVTFRCDPISEHNRLYWYRQTLGQGPEFLTYFQNEAQLEKSRLLSDRFSAERPKGSFSTLEIQRTEQGDSAMYLCASSSYRGGEETQYFGPGTRLLVL.

This clonotype was picked up a small number of times. V usage is TRBV27 and J usage is TRBJ2-5, with D perhaps matching TRBD1 (6 bases). The CDR3 contains 15 residues. Trimming stripped 5 bases from V and 1 base from J, with 14 bases between. From germline, CDR1 is MNHEY and CDR2 SMNVEV (reference sequence). The CDR3 coding sequence is TGTGCCAGCAGTGTCGGACAGCAACCCCAAGAGACCCAGTACTTC. Its translation is CASSVGQQPQETQYF.

This clonotype was found a few times. V usage is TRBV11-2 and J usage is TRBJ2-3, with D uncertain. Germline V gene sequence: CDR1 SGHAT, CDR2 FQNNGV. The CDR3 sequence is 15 residues long. V lost 7 bases and J 1 base, leaving 15 bases between the germline ends. The CDR3 DNA sequence: TGTGCCAGCACCCTAGGGTGGGGTGGCACAGATACGCAGTATTTT. This translates into CASTLGWGGTDTQYF. Looking up the rest from reference TRBV11-2 and TRBJ2-3 gives the full variable domain: EAGVAQSPRYKIIEKRQSVAFWCNPISGHATLYWYQQILGQGPKLLIQFQNNGVVDDSQLPKDRFSAERLKGVDSTLKIQPAKLEDSAVYLCASTLGWGGTDTQYFGPGTRLTVL.

The CDR3 DNA reads TGCAGTGCATCTCAGGGCGGGGAGCTGTTTTTT. The encoded protein is CSASQGGELFF. The chain has TRBV20-1 and TRBJ2-2; tentative D call: TRBD1 (5 bases). CDR3 length: 11 amino acids. Per germline, CDR1 DFQATT and CDR2 SNEGSKA (reference sequence). V gave up 6 bases and J gave up 7 bases, with 9 bases separating them.

This clonotype was detected only a few times. The genes are TRBV7-8 and TRBJ2-3, with D possibly called TRBD1 or TRBD2 (5 bases each). Germline CDR1 is SGHVS and CDR2 is FQNEAQ. Trimming removed 1 base from V and 4 bases from J, with 15 bases in between. This CDR3 is built from 16 residues. The CDR3 region has the DNA TGTGCCAGCAGCTTAGGAGGGGCCCAGGGTGCAGATACGCAGTATTTT. Translated, it gives CASSLGGAQGADTQYF.

This clonotype was recorded many times. V gene TRBV6-1 combines with J gene TRBJ1-1; D may be TRBD1 (5 bases). The CDR3 spans 14 residues. The germline CDR1 and CDR2 sequences are MNHNS and SASEGT. V lost 4 bases, J lost 2 bases, and 11 bases lay in between. CDR3 sequence: CASSATASNTEAFF. CDR3 bases: TGTGCCAGCAGTGCGACAGCAAGCAACACTGAAGCTTTCTTT.

This chain uses TRBV12-3 or TRBV12-4 with TRBJ1-1, with no clear D. Trimming pared 7 bases from V and 7 bases from J, leaving 16 bases between. This CDR3 is 13 amino acids long. In DNA, the CDR3 is TGTGCCAGCACTCCCCCAAGGGAAGTTGAAGCTTTCTTT. Residues: CASTPPREVEAFF.

This clonotype has just a few counts. CDR3 nucleotides: TGCAGTGCTAGTCTCCTGACAGGGGGCGTAGAGGCTTTCTTT. Translated, it gives CSASLLTGGVEAFF. V usage is TRBV20-1 and J usage is TRBJ1-1, with 10 positions matching TRBD1. The CDR3 spans 14 residues. The trim removed 3 bases at V and 11 bases at J, leaving 12 bases unmatched. Germline V lookup: CDR1 DFQATT, CDR2 SNEGSKA (reference sequence).

The rearrangement joins TRBV2 to TRBJ2-7, with TRBD2 matching 10 bases. Trimming cost V 6 bases and J 5 bases; bases outside gene matches: 10. The CDR3 sequence is 15 residues long. Germline lookup yields CDR1 SNHLY and CDR2 FYNNEI. The CDR3 region has the DNA TGTGCCAGCAGCCTAAGTCCGGGACTAGCGAACGAGCAGTACTTC. It specifies CASSLSPGLANEQYF. Full variable domain (remainder filled in from reference TRBV2 and TRBJ2-7): EPEVTQTPSHQVTQMGQEVILRCVPISNHLYFYWYRQILGQKVEFLVSFYNNEISEKSEIFDDQFSVERPDGSNFTLKIRSTKLEDSAMYFCASSLSPGLANEQYFGPGTRLTVT.

V and J are TRBV7-9 and TRBJ2-2; 8 bases align to TRBD1. Germline V gives CDR1 SEHNR, CDR2 FQNEAQ (reference sequence). The J segment lost 6 bases and the V segment lost 11 bases, leaving 2 bases of the junction unmatched. The CDR3 covers 11 residues. CDR3 residues: CASRGPGELFF. The CDR3 nucleotides read TGTGCCTCCAGGGGGCCCGGGGAGCTGTTTTTT.

Only a few counts were recorded for this clonotype. This chain uses TRBV3-1 with TRBJ1-1; D is uncertain. Germline V gene data show CDR1 as LGHDT and CDR2 as YNNKEL (reference sequence). The V end lost 3 bases, the J end lost 3 bases, and 11 bases lay between the germline ends. The CDR3 sequence is 14 residues long. The CDR3 sequence: CASSHLGGDTEAFF. CDR3 coding DNA: TGTGCCAGCAGCCATCTGGGAGGAGACACTGAAGCTTTCTTT. Filled out from reference TRBV3-1 and TRBJ1-1, the complete variable domain reads DTAVSQTPKYLVTQMGNDKSIKCEQNLGHDTMYWYKQDSKKFLKIMFSYNNKELIINETVPNRFSPKSPDKAHLNLHINSLELGDSAVYFCASSHLGGDTEAFFGQGTRLTVV.

This clonotype was seen a handful of times. The gene calls are TRBV20-1 and TRBJ1-5, with a possible D match to TRBD1 (5 bases). There are 14 residues in the CDR3. Germline V lookup: CDR1 DFQATT, CDR2 SNEGSKA (reference sequence). V lost 4 bases to trimming and J lost 5 bases, with 15 bases between them. The CDR3 coding sequence is TGCAGTGCTATTAGAACAGGAACCGATCAGCCCCAGCATTTT. As protein: CSAIRTGTDQPQHF.

The J gene is TRBJ2-7, the V gene TRBV5-1; weak D call: TRBD2 (5 bases). Germline V gives CDR1 SGHRS, CDR2 YFSETQ. The CDR3 loop spans 14 amino acids. The V end was cut by 2 bases, the J end by 9 bases, with 18 bases between. The CDR3 DNA reads TGCGCCAGCAGCTTAGATTTACCGGGAAACGGGCAGTACTTC. Amino acid sequence: CASSLDLPGNGQYF.

J is TRBJ2-2 and V is TRBV5-5, with TRBD2 identical over 7 bases. The V gene end was trimmed by 0 bases and the J gene end by 6 bases; junction bases not matched to a gene: 5. The germline CDR1 and CDR2 sequences are SGHKS and YYEKEE (reference sequence). The CDR3 is 15 residues long. CDR3 coding DNA: TGTGCCAGCAGCTTGGTGACTAGCCCCGCCGGGGAGCTGTTTTTT. It specifies CASSLVTSPAGELFF.

The J gene is TRBJ2-1, the V gene TRBV12-3 or TRBV12-4; 15 nucleotides agree with TRBD2. V shed 3 bases, J shed 5 bases, and the junction held 14 bases outside the gene matches. The CDR3 is 20 residues long. CDR3 residues: CASSFFGTGLAGGPNNEQFF. In DNA form, the CDR3 reads TGTGCCAGCAGTTTCTTCGGCACCGGACTAGCGGGGGGGCCTAACAATGAGCAGTTCTTC.

This sequence joins TRBV6-4 and TRBJ2-2, with 12 bases lining up with TRBD2. The V and J ends lost 10 bases and 6 bases, in that order; junction bases with no gene match: 9. The CDR3 covers 15 residues. CDR1 is MRHNA, CDR2 SNTAGT, per germline. CDR3 amino acids: CATSETSGSSGELFF. The DNA for the CDR3 is TGTGCCACCTCAGAGACTAGCGGGAGTTCCGGGGAGCTGTTTTTT.

This sequence joins TRBV27 and TRBJ2-7, with 10 bases that match TRBD1. V gave up 3 bases and J gave up 7 bases; unmatched junction bases: 6. The CDR3 spans 14 residues. Germline V gene data show CDR1 as MNHEY and CDR2 as SMNVEV (reference sequence). This CDR3 is CASSFGTGAKEQYF. The CDR3 nucleotides read TGTGCCAGCAGTTTTGGGACAGGGGCGAAAGAGCAGTACTTC.

The V and J genes are TRBV5-1 and TRBJ2-5; D remains unclear. Germline-derived CDR1 and CDR2 are SGHRS and YFSETQ. V was trimmed by 4 bases and J by 5 bases, leaving 9 bases between them. There are 12 residues in the CDR3. The CDR3 bases are TGCGCCAGCAGCCGCGATTGGGAGACCCAGTACTTC. Translating gives CASSRDWETQYF. The entire variable domain, with the rest obtained from reference TRBV5-1 and TRBJ2-5, is as follows: KAGVTQTPRYLIKTRGQQVTLSCSPISGHRSVSWYQQTPGQGLQFLFEYFSETQRNKGNFPGRFSGRQFSNSRSEMNVSTLELGDSALYLCASSRDWETQYFGPGTRLLVL.

The V gene is TRBV20-1, the J gene TRBJ2-7; no reliable D call. The CDR3 extends over 11 amino acids. CDR1 DFQATT and CDR2 SNEGSKA come from the germline V gene (reference sequence). V lost 6 bases, J lost 4 bases, and 10 bases lay in between. CDR3 loop: CSAPLSYEQYF. The CDR3 DNA reads as TGCAGTGCCCCGTTGAGTTACGAGCAGTACTTC.

The chain combines TRBV11-2 with TRBJ2-1, with a possible D match to TRBD2 (6 bases). The CDR3 loop spans 15 amino acids. CDR1 SGHAT and CDR2 FQNNGV come from the germline V gene. Trimming stripped 3 bases from V and 8 bases from J, with 17 bases between. The CDR3 coding sequence is TGTGCCAGCAGCTTCCCGGGACTGCTCTTCCATGAGCAGTTCTTC. Amino acid sequence: CASSFPGLLFHEQFF.

This clonotype was counted a few times. The chain carries TRBV14 and TRBJ2-5, with D uncertain. The V and J ends lost 0 bases and 5 bases respectively, with 16 bases between them. CDR1 and CDR2 (germline): SGHDN, FVKESK. The length of the CDR3 is 16 residues. DNA of the CDR3: TGTGCCAGCAGCCAAGAACAGAGGCCAAATGGGGAGACCCAGTACTTC. The encoded protein is CASSQEQRPNGETQYF.

The V gene is TRBV7-9, the J gene TRBJ2-3, with unresolved D. Germline V lookup: CDR1 SEHNR, CDR2 FQNEAQ (reference sequence). Trimming shortened V by 1 base and J by 0 bases, and 11 bases separated the two germline ends. CDR3 size: 16 residues. DNA of the CDR3: TGTGCCAGCAGCTTAGGGCCTAATCATAGCACAGATACGCAGTATTTT. As protein: CASSLGPNHSTDTQYF.

The V gene is TRBV15, the J gene TRBJ2-5, with D tentatively TRBD1 (5 bases). Germline CDR1 reads LNHNV; CDR2 reads YYDKDF (reference sequence). This CDR3 comprises 15 residues. Trimming removed 5 bases from V and 2 bases from J, with 15 bases in between. The CDR3 DNA reads as TGTGCCACCAGCGGTTACTGGGGCCGTCAAGAGACCCAGTACTTC. Its protein product is CATSGYWGRQETQYF.

This clonotype was detected a few times. The J gene is TRBJ2-7, the V gene TRBV6-1; 8 bases are shared with TRBD2. The CDR3 spans 15 residues. V trimming: 5 bases; J trimming: 2 bases; junction bases outside the gene matches: 8. Germline V gives CDR1 MNHNS, CDR2 SASEGT. The CDR3 reads CASSRTSLGTYEQYF. In nucleotides, the CDR3 is TGTGCCAGCAGTAGGACTAGCTTGGGGACCTACGAGCAGTACTTC.

Details on this clonotype: One junction end does not reproduce the germline sequence, and a read error may be involved. The V gene is TRBV10-3, the J gene TRBJ2-7; 8 nucleotides agree with TRBD1. Germline CDR1 and CDR2: ENHRY and SYGVKD. This CDR3 contains 13 residues. The CDR3 is CTINPGGTYEQYF. The CDR3 nucleotides read TGTACCATCAATCCAGGGGGCACCTACGAGCAGTACTTC.